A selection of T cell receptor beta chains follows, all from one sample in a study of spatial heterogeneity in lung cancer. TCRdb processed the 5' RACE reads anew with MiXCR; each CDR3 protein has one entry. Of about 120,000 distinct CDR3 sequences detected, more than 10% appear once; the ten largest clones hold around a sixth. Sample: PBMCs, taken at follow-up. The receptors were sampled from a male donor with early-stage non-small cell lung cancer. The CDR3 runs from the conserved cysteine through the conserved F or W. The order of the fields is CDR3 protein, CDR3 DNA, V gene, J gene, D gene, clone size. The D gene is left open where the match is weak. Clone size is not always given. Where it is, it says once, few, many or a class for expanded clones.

CDR3: CASSYGILSTDTQYF; DNA: TGTGCCAGCAGTTACGGGATCCTAAGCACAGATACGCAGTATTTT; V: TRBV6-2/TRBV6-3; J: TRBJ2-3; D: NA; size: few
CDR3: CASSSGESSYNEQFF; DNA: TGTGCCAGCAGTTCCGGAGAAAGCTCCTACAATGAGCAGTTCTTC; V: TRBV28; J: TRBJ2-1; D: NA; size: few
CDR3: CASSQGGAKNIQYF; DNA: TGTGCCAGCAGTCAGGGGGGAGCCAAAAACATTCAGTACTTC; V: TRBV28; J: TRBJ2-4; D: NA; size: many
CDR3: CSVRRGFLRTDTQYF; DNA: TGCAGCGTTAGGAGAGGGTTTCTTAGGACAGATACGCAGTATTTT; V: TRBV29-1; J: TRBJ2-3; D: NA; size: few
CDR3: CASSQIPEGISNQPQHF; DNA: TGCGCCAGCAGCCAAATCCCGGAGGGGATAAGCAATCAGCCCCAGCATTTT; V: TRBV4-1; J: TRBJ1-5; D: NA; size: many
CDR3: CASSPTGGRNQPQHF; DNA: TGTGCCAGCAGTCCTACAGGGGGGCGTAATCAGCCCCAGCATTTT; V: TRBV6-5; J: TRBJ1-5; D: TRBD1; size: few
CDR3: CASSEGQGAFQPQHF; DNA: TGTGCCAGCAGCGAAGGACAGGGGGCCTTTCAGCCCCAGCATTTT; V: TRBV2; J: TRBJ1-5; D: TRBD1; size: many
CDR3: CSVSGQGDNEKLFF; DNA: TGCAGCGTGAGTGGACAGGGTGACAATGAAAAACTGTTTTTT; V: TRBV29-1; J: TRBJ1-4; D: TRBD1; size: few
CDR3: CASSVHWGGSYNEQFF; DNA: TGTGCCAGCAGTGTCCACTGGGGGGGATCCTACAATGAGCAGTTCTTC; V: TRBV6-1; J: TRBJ2-1; D: TRBD2; size: few
CDR3: CASSEKSGWHSPLHF; DNA: TGTGCCAGCAGTGAGAAGTCGGGGTGGCATTCACCCCTCCACTTT; V: TRBV2; J: TRBJ1-6; D: NA; size: few
CDR3: CASSPPNTGELFF; DNA: TGTGCCAGCTCACCACCAAACACCGGGGAGCTGTTTTTT; V: TRBV18; J: TRBJ2-2; D: NA; size: NA
CDR3: CASSVEVGFGELFF; DNA: TGTGCCAGCAGCGTAGAAGTGGGATTCGGGGAGCTGTTTTTT; V: TRBV9; J: TRBJ2-2; D: NA; size: many
CDR3: CASSIQGPHYGYTF; DNA: TGCGCCAGCTCCATCCAGGGGCCCCACTATGGCTACACCTTC; V: TRBV5-1; J: TRBJ1-2; D: NA; size: NA
CDR3: CASSKWRSFYSNQPQHF; DNA: TGTGCCAGCAGCAAATGGAGGAGTTTCTATAGCAATCAGCCCCAGCATTTT; V: TRBV21-1; J: TRBJ1-5; D: NA; size: many
CDR3: CASSQTGGTYNEQFF; DNA: TGTGCCAGCAGTCAGACAGGGGGGACCTACAATGAGCAGTTCTTC; V: TRBV6-4; J: TRBJ2-1; D: TRBD1; size: few
CDR3: CASSQPYRDRENQKTQYF; DNA: TGCGCCAGCAGTCAACCCTACCGGGACAGGGAGAATCAGAAGACCCAGTACTTC; V: TRBV5-1; J: TRBJ2-5; D: TRBD1; size: few
CDR3: CASSAGRDKRGPPYNEQFF; DNA: TGCGCCAGCAGTGCCGGTAGGGATAAGCGGGGGCCCCCCTACAATGAGCAGTTCTTC; V: TRBV10-2; J: TRBJ2-1; D: TRBD2; size: many
CDR3: CASSSRWRQETQYF; DNA: TGTGCCAGCAGCTCCCGGTGGAGGCAAGAGACCCAGTACTTC; V: TRBV9; J: TRBJ2-5; D: NA; size: many
CDR3: CASTRGYTNYGYTF; DNA: TGTGCCAGCACCCGGGGGTATACTAACTATGGCTACACCTTC; V: TRBV6-2/TRBV6-3; J: TRBJ1-2; D: NA; size: many
CDR3: CASRGQYTGELFF; DNA: TGTGCCTCCCGCGGGCAATACACCGGGGAGCTGTTTTTT; V: TRBV6-1; J: TRBJ2-2; D: NA; size: few
CDR3: CDPQEDTEAFF; DNA: TGTGACCCACAGGAGGACACTGAAGCTTTCTTT; V: TRBV12-5; J: TRBJ1-1; D: NA; size: NA
CDR3: CASSQDMGSGANVLTF; DNA: TGTGCCAGCAGCCAAGATATGGGCTCTGGGGCCAACGTCCTGACTTTC; V: TRBV4-2; J: TRBJ2-6; D: NA; size: few
CDR3: CASRRGGEQFF; DNA: TGTGCCAGCAGGAGGGGCGGTGAGCAGTTCTTC; V: TRBV6-5; J: TRBJ2-1; D: NA; size: few
CDR3: CASSAGENSPLHF; DNA: TGTGCCAGCAGTGCGGGGGAGAATTCACCCCTCCACTTT; V: TRBV2; J: TRBJ1-6; D: NA; size: few
CDR3: CATSGGGKAYEQYF; DNA: TGTGCCACCAGTGGAGGGGGTAAAGCCTACGAGCAGTACTTC; V: TRBV24-1; J: TRBJ2-7; D: NA; size: NA
CDR3: CASSPAGGAGGTGELFF; DNA: TGTGCCAGCAGCCCGGCTGGAGGAGCGGGGGGCACCGGGGAGCTGTTTTTT; V: TRBV5-4; J: TRBJ2-2; D: TRBD2; size: NA
CDR3: CASSQGHQETQYF; DNA: TGTGCCAGCAGCCAGGGACACCAAGAGACCCAGTACTTC; V: TRBV5-6; J: TRBJ2-5; D: NA; size: many
CDR3: CASSQVAGGKTDTQYF; DNA: TGCGCCAGCAGCCAAGTAGCGGGGGGAAAAACAGATACGCAGTATTTT; V: TRBV4-1; J: TRBJ2-3; D: TRBD2; size: NA
CDR3: CASSFDRGSYNEQFF; DNA: TGTGCCAGCAGTTTTGACAGGGGGTCGTACAATGAGCAGTTCTTC; V: TRBV12-3/TRBV12-4; J: TRBJ2-1; D: TRBD1; size: NA
CDR3: CAISEGVYNQPQHF; DNA: TGTGCCATCAGCGAGGGGGTATACAATCAGCCCCAGCATTTT; V: TRBV10-3; J: TRBJ1-5; D: NA; size: few
CDR3: CSAGQAVQETQYF; DNA: TGCAGTGCTGGACAAGCGGTTCAAGAGACCCAGTACTTC; V: TRBV20-1; J: TRBJ2-5; D: NA; size: many
CDR3: CSAGQGTYNEQFF; DNA: TGCAGTGCGGGACAGGGCACCTACAATGAGCAGTTCTTC; V: TRBV20-1; J: TRBJ2-1; D: TRBD1; size: few
CDR3: CSARFTGWDTEAFF; DNA: TGCAGTGCTAGGTTTACAGGGTGGGACACTGAAGCTTTCTTT; V: TRBV20-1; J: TRBJ1-1; D: NA; size: few
CDR3: CDINSGGITDTQYF; DNA: TGTGACATCAATAGCGGGGGGATCACAGATACGCAGTATTTT; V: TRBV10-3; J: TRBJ2-3; D: TRBD2; size: NA
CDR3: CSARSGQGAGNQPQHF; DNA: TGCAGTGCTAGATCGGGACAGGGGGCCGGCAATCAGCCCCAGCATTTT; V: TRBV20-1; J: TRBJ1-5; D: TRBD1; size: few
CDR3: CASSLSSGGANEQFF; DNA: TGTGCCAGCAGCTTATCTAGCGGGGGGGCCAATGAGCAGTTCTTC; V: TRBV7-6; J: TRBJ2-1; D: TRBD2; size: NA
CDR3: CASSFGAGDTDTQYF; DNA: TGTGCCAGCAGTTTTGGAGCGGGGGACACAGATACGCAGTATTTT; V: TRBV28; J: TRBJ2-3; D: TRBD2; size: NA
CDR3: CASSPREGTSPLHF; DNA: TGCGCCAGCAGCCCCCGTGAGGGTACTTCACCCCTCCACTTT; V: TRBV5-1; J: TRBJ1-6; D: NA; size: many